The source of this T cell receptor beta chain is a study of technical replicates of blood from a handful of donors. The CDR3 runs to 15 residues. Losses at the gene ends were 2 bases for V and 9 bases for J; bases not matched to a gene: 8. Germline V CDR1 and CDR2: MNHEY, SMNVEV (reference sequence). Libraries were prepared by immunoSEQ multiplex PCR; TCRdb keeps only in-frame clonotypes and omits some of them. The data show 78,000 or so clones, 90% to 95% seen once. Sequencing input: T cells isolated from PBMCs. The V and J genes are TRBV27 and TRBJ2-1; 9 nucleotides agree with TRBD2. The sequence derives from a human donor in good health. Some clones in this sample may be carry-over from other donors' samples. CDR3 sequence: CASSLPAGRGGEQFF. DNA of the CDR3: TGTGCCAGCAGTTTACCAGCTGGGCGGGGGGGTGAGCAGTTCTTC.